This TCR beta chain was identified during a study of blood T cells in healthy people across ages. Overall study findings and caveats: The percentage of naive T cells correlated strongly with TCR beta diversity. Diversity estimates from one million T cells were considered underestimates.

Germline assignment: CDR1 SGHAT and CDR2 FQNNGV. With 5 bases clipped from V and 4 bases from J, the junction kept 6 bases outside the gene matches. The CDR3 length is 14 residues. Through a sample-barcoded 5' primer and a J-beta primer mix, a second PCR was run for about 6 to 11 cycles. From each sample, at least 2.5 million paired-end reads containing CDR3 were obtained. TCRdb itself ran the 5' RACE reads through MiXCR, one entry per CDR3 protein. The sample consists of around 400,000 distinct CDR3 sequences, about 49% of them appearing once. This clonotype has a single count. The antigen remains unidentified. A much larger clone lies a single base off, so this may be a read error. There were at least 6 micrograms of total RNA extracted from every sample.

What was sequenced was blood. V usage is TRBV11-2 and J usage is TRBJ2-7, with 9 positions matching TRBD1. The sequence was obtained from a man aged 55 to 70 in good health. The CDR3 is CASSRGQGMYEQYF. The CDR3 region has the DNA TGTGCCAGCAGCCGTGGACAGGGGATGTACGAGCAGTACTTC.